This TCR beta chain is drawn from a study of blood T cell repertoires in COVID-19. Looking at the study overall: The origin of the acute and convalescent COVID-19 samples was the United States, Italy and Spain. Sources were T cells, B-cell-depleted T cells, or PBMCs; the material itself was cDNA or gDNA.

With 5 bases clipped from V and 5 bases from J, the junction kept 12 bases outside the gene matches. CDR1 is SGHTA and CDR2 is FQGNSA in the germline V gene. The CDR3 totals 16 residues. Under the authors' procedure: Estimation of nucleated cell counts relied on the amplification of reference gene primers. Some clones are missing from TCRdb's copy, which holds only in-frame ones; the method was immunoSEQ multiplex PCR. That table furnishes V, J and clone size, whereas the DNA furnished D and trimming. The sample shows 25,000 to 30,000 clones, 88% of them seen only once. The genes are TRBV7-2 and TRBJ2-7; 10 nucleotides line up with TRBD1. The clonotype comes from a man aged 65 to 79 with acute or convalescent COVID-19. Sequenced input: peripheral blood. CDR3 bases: TGTGCCAGCAGCATCCTAGGCGGGACAGGGGTGGACGAGCAGTACTTC. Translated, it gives CASSILGGTGVDEQYF.